These 11 T cell receptor beta chains share one sample of origin, sequenced in a study of tissue T cells after allogeneic stem cell transplantation. Here immunoSEQ multiplex PCR was the method, and the copy in TCRdb shows in-frame clones only, minus some. The table records several thousand clones, about 60% of them present only once. Material: tissue from the esophagus, obtained at autopsy. The receptors stem from a female donor over 55 with lung cancer.

The J gene is TRBJ1-2, the V gene TRBV11-2, with TRBD1 identical over 12 bases. With V trimmed by 5 bases and J by 8 bases, 9 bases remained unmatched. The germline V gene has CDR1 SGHAT and CDR2 FQNNGV. The CDR3 consists of 15 residues. As DNA, the CDR3 is TGTGCCAGCAGCCGAATACGGGACAGGGGGCTCGGCTACACCTTC. Translation gives CASSRIRDRGLGYTF.

V and J are TRBV7-3 and TRBJ2-1, with 8 bases lining up with TRBD2. The V and J ends lost 3 bases and 0 bases, in that order; junction bases with no gene match: 4. The CDR3 runs to 16 residues. CDR1 and CDR2 (germline): SGHTA, FQGTGA. The CDR3 DNA sequence: TGTGCCAGCAGCTTGTGGGCGGGAGGCTCCTACAATGAGCAGTTCTTC. This codes for CASSLWAGGSYNEQFF.

The J gene is TRBJ1-2, the V gene TRBV9, with TRBD1 identical over 9 bases. The germline CDR1 and CDR2 sequences are SGDLS and YYNGEE. J gave up 1 base and V 4 bases, and 14 bases lay outside the gene matches. The CDR3 loop spans 18 amino acids. CDR3 protein: CASSPRDLHRGLNYGYTF. The CDR3 region has the DNA TGTGCCAGCAGCCCGAGGGATTTACACAGGGGGCTTAACTATGGCTACACCTTC. The full variable domain, completed using reference TRBV9 and TRBJ1-2, is DSGVTQTPKHLITATGQRVTLRCSPRSGDLSVYWYQQSLDQGLQFLIQYYNGEERAKGNILERFSAQQFPDLHSELNLSSLELGDSALYFCASSPRDLHRGLNYGYTFGSGTRLTVV.

This clone occurred a few times. One junction end does not reproduce the germline sequence, and a read error may be involved. The chain uses TRBV23-1 and TRBJ2-4; D is ambiguous. TRBV23-1 belongs to the ORF category, with a function that is uncertain. This CDR3 contains 9 residues. In DNA form, the CDR3 reads TGCGCCAGCAGTCCAGCCTGTGTGTTC. Translation: CASSPACVF.

This clone is a singleton in its sample. The chain joins TRBV3-1 (or the pseudogene TRBV3-2) to TRBJ2-7; D not certain. V dropped 1 base and J dropped 7 bases, with 8 bases sitting between them. There are 12 residues in the CDR3. Germline loops: CDR1 LGHDT, CDR2 YNNKEL (reference sequence). DNA for the CDR3: TGTGCCAGCAGCCAAGTAATGCGGGAGCAGTACTTC. This codes for CASSQVMREQYF.

V and J are TRBV29-1 and TRBJ2-7; 7 bases line up with TRBD1. Germline V lookup: CDR1 SQVTM, CDR2 ANQGSEA. Trimming removed 4 bases from V and 2 bases from J; junction bases left unmatched: 5. The CDR3 is made up of 13 amino acids. The CDR3 is CSVVPTGAYEQYF. The CDR3 nucleotides are TGCAGCGTTGTTCCCACAGGGGCCTACGAGCAGTACTTC.

This clone occurred a few times. The chain has TRBV7-8 and TRBJ1-6, with 9 bases identical to TRBD1. Trimming took 1 base from V and 8 from J; bases not matched to a gene: 6. This CDR3 has 16 amino acids. The germline V gene encodes CDR1 SGHVS and CDR2 FQNEAQ. The CDR3 sequence: CASSLEFGQGYSPLHF. The CDR3 DNA reads as TGTGCCAGCAGCTTAGAATTTGGACAGGGGTATTCACCCCTCCACTTT.

This chain joins TRBV4-2 and TRBJ1-1, with TRBD1 matching 8 bases. Trimming cost V 4 bases and J 5 bases; bases outside gene matches: 9. Germline CDR1 LGHNA, CDR2 YNFKEQ. The CDR3 totals 15 residues. CDR3 protein: CASSPDRGGWTEAFF. In DNA form, the CDR3 reads TGTGCCAGCAGCCCAGACAGGGGTGGATGGACTGAAGCTTTCTTT.

The chain is built from TRBV5-1 and TRBJ2-2, with unresolved D. The germline V and J ends were trimmed by 0 bases and 2 bases, with 5 bases remaining between them. Germline values: CDR1 SGHRS, CDR2 YFSETQ. The CDR3 has 14 amino acids. The CDR3 nucleotides read TGCGCCAGCAGCTTGGGGGCTAACACCGGGGAGCTGTTTTTT. The encoded protein is CASSLGANTGELFF. The full variable domain, in which reference TRBV5-1 and TRBJ2-2 provide the parts outside the CDR3, is KAGVTQTPRYLIKTRGQQVTLSCSPISGHRSVSWYQQTPGQGLQFLFEYFSETQRNKGNFPGRFSGRQFSNSRSEMNVSTLELGDSALYLCASSLGANTGELFFGEGSRLTVL.

CDR3 DNA sequence: TGTGCCAGCAGTCGGGATTCCCGCTATGGCTACACCTTC. Translating gives CASSRDSRYGYTF. The V and J genes are TRBV27 and TRBJ1-2; D not resolved. The CDR3 sequence is 13 residues long. Germline values: CDR1 MNHEY, CDR2 SMNVEV (reference sequence). Trimming stripped 5 bases from V and 4 bases from J, with 11 bases between.

The rearrangement uses TRBV5-5 and TRBJ1-1; D is uncertain. Trimming shortened V by 1 base and J by 4 bases, and 11 bases separated the two germline ends. The CDR3 runs 14 residues. CDR1 is SGHKS, CDR2 YYEKEE, per germline (reference sequence). The CDR3 DNA reads TGTGCCAGCAGCTTGAACCCATCTCCCACTGAAGCTTTCTTT. Its protein is CASSLNPSPTEAFF.